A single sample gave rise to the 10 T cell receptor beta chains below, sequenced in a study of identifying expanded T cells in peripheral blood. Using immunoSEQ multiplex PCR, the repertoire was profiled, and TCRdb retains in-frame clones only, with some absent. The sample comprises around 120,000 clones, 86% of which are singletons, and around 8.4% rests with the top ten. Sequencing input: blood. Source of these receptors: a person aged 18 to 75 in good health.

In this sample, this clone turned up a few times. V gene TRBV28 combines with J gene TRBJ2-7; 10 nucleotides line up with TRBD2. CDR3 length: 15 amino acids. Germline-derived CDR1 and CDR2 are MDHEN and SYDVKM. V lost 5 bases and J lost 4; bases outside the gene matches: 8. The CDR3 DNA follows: TGTGCCAGCAGTCTAGCGGGAGTTTTAGTATACGAGCAGTACTTC. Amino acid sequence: CASSLAGVLVYEQYF.

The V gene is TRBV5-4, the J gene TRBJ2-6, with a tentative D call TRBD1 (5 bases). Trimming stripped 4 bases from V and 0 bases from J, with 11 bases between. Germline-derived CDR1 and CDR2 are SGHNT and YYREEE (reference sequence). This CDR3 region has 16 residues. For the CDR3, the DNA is TGTGCCAGCAGCGAAGGACAAAACTCTGGGGCCAACGTCCTGACTTTC. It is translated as CASSEGQNSGANVLTF.

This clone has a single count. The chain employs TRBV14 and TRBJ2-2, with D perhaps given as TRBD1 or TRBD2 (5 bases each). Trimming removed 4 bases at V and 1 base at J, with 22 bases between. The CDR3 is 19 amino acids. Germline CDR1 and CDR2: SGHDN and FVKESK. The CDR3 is CASSLFVFWGTENTGELFF. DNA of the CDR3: TGTGCCAGCAGCCTCTTTGTATTTTGGGGGACGGAGAACACCGGGGAGCTGTTTTTT.

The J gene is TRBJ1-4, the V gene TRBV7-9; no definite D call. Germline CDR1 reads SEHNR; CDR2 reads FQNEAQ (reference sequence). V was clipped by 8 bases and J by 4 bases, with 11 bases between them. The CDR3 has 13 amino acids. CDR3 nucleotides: TGTGCCAGCCGCCCAGAAATTAATGAAAAACTGTTTTTT. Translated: CASRPEINEKLFF.

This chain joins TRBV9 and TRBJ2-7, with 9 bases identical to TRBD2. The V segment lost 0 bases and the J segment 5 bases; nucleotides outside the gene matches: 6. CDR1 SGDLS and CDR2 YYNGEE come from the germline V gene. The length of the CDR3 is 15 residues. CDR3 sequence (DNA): TGTGCCAGCAGCGTAGTTGGCGGGAGGGCTGACGAGCAGTACTTC. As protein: CASSVVGGRADEQYF.

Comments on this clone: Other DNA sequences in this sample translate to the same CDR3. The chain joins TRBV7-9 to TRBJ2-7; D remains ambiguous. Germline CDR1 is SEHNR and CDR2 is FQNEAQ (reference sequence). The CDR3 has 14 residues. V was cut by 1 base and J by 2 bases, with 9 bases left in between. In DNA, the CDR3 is TGTGCCAGCAGCTTAGTTTCAGGTACCTACGAGCAGTACTTC. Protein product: CASSLVSGTYEQYF.

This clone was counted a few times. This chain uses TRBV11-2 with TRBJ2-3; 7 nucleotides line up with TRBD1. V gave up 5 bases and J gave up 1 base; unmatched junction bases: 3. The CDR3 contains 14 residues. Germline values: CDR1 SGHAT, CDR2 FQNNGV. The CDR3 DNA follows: TGTGCCAGCAGCCCCGGGACAGGCACAGATACGCAGTATTTT. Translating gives CASSPGTGTDTQYF.

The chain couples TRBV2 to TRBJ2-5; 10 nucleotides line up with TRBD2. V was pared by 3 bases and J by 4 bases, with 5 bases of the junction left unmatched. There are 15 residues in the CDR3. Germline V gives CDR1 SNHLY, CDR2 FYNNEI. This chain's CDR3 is CASSDGSGRRETQYF. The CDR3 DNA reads TGTGCCAGCAGTGATGGTAGCGGGAGGCGAGAGACCCAGTACTTC.

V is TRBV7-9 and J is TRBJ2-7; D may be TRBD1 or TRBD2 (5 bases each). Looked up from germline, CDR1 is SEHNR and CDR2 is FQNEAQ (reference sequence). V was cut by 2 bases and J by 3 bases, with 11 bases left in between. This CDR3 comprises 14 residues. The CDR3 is CASSLPGRDYEQYF. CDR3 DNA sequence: TGTGCCAGCAGCTTACCGGGACGGGACTACGAGCAGTACTTC.

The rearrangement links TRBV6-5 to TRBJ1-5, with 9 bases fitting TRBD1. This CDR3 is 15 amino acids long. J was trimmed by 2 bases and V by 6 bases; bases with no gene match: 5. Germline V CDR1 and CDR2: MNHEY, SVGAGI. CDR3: CASRRDRAGNQPQHF. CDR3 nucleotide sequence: TGTGCCAGCAGAAGGGACAGGGCCGGCAATCAGCCCCAGCATTTT.